This paragraph covers one T cell receptor beta chain sequence. Its antigen is currently unknown. Its ends do not fully match the called genes, so a read error is possible. The source of the sample is a study of cytomegalovirus exposure and HLA in healthy donors. Findings of the study overall: In a later analysis, TCR beta V- and J-gene trimming showed a link to a missense DCLRE1C variant. In a later analysis, at a false discovery rate of 0.05, 15,000 to 20,000 TCR beta sequences were associated with HLA alleles. A few V segments could not be told apart, such as TRBV6-2 and TRBV6-3, and were left out.

This CDR3 has 14 residues. Germline V gives CDR1 SGHTA, CDR2 FQGNSA. Primers: 60 Vbeta forward and 13 Jbeta reverse. TCRdb's table, derived via immunoSEQ multiplex PCR, lists solely in-frame clones and lacks some. The profile shows about 130,000 clones, around three quarters of them singletons. The chain combines TRBV7-2 with TRBJ2-7; 9 nucleotides align to TRBD2. The receptor comes from a man between 18 and 35 years old in good health and CMV-seronegative. The sequencing sample was made of PBMCs. This chain's CDR3 is CASRIAGAAYEQCF. The CDR3 coding sequence is TGTGCCAGCAGAATAGCGGGAGCAGCCTACGAGCAGTGCTTC.